The T cell receptor (beta chain) under discussion was sequenced for a study of T cells in Graves' hyperthyroidism and ophthalmopathy. TCR beta CDR3 region amplification was performed from RNA transcripts. An initial round of RT-PCR targeting the TCR CDR3 relied on the HTBI primer set. TCRdb recomputed calls from the multiplex PCR reads with MiXCR, one row per CDR3 protein. The top ten hold 25% to 30% of the sample, which has roughly 400,000 distinct CDR3 sequences, roughly 13% seen once. V was clipped by 4 bases and J by 3 bases; unmatched bases: 11. This CDR3 spans 17 amino acids. Germline V lookup: CDR1 MNHEY, CDR2 SMNVEV (reference sequence). There are many counts of this clonotype.

Material: blood. V gene TRBV27 combines with J gene TRBJ2-7, with 11 positions matching TRBD1. The clonotype originates from a man aged 50 to 60 with Graves' ophthalmopathy. The CDR3 region is CASSSQGDGTGGYEQYF. CDR3 DNA sequence: TGTGCCAGCAGTTCACAAGGTGACGGGACAGGGGGCTACGAGCAGTACTTC.